This entry is about one T cell receptor beta chain. Trimming removed 3 bases at V and 0 bases at J, with 14 bases between. In germline, CDR1 is LGHNA, CDR2 YSLEER. The length of the CDR3 is 17 residues. This specimen belongs to a study of response to subunit inactivated influenza vaccine. TCRdb redid the calling of the RT-PCR reads with MiXCR, one entry per CDR3 protein. The repertoire holds about 500,000 distinct CDR3 sequences, about 15% seen once, with over 2.5% in the top ten. The receptor comes from a man aged 45 to 70 who received an inactivated influenza vaccine. The gene calls are TRBV4-3 and TRBJ1-4; maybe TRBD1 (5 bases). The material was CD4+ T cells sorted from PBMCs, obtained less than 30 months after vaccination. CDR3 sequence reads: CASSQEGWGSTNEKLFF. CDR3 coding DNA: TGCGCCAGCAGCCAGGAGGGTTGGGGGTCAACTAATGAAAAACTGTTTTTT.